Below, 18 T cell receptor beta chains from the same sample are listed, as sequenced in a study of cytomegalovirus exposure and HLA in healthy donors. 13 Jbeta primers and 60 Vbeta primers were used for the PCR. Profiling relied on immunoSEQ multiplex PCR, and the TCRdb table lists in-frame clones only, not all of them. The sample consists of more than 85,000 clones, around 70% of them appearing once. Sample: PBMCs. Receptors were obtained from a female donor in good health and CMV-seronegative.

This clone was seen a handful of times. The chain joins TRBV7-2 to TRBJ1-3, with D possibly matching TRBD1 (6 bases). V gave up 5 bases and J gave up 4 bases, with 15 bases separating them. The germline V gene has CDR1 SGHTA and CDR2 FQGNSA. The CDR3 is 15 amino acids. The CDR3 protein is CASSEQGTAGNTIYF. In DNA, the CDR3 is TGTGCCAGCAGCGAACAGGGTACTGCAGGAAACACCATATATTTT.

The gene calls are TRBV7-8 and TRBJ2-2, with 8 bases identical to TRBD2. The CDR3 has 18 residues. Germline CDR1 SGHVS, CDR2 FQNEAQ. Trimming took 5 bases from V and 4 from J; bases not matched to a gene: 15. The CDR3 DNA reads TGTGCCAGCAGCAGAGACGTTGGCGGGAGGTCGCCCACCGGGGAGCTGTTTTTT. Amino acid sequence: CASSRDVGGRSPTGELFF.

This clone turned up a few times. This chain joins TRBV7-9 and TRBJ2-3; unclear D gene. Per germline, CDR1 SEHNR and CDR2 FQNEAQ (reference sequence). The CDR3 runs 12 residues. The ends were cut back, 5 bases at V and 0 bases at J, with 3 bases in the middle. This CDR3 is CASSPSTDTQYF. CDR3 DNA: TGTGCCAGCAGCCCTAGCACAGATACGCAGTATTTT.

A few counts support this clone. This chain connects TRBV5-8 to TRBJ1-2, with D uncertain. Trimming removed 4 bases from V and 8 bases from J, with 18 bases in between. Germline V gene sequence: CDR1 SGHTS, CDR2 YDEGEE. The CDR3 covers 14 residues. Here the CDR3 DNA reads TGTGCCAGCAGCACCCAAGTCTGGGCTAAGGGCTACACCTTC. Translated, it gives CASSTQVWAKGYTF.

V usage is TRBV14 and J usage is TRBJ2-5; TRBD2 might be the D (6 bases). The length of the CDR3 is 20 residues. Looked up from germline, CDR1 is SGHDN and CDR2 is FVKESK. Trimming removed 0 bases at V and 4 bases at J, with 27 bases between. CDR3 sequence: CASSQDLLTAYDRGIETQYF. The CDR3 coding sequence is TGTGCCAGCAGCCAAGATCTTCTCACCGCCTACGACCGGGGGATAGAGACCCAGTACTTC.

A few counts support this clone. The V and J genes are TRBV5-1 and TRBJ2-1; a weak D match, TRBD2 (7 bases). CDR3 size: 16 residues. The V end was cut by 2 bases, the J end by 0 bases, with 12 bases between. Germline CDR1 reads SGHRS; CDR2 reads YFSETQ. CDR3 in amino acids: CASSLRGASSYNEQFF. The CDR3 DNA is TGCGCCAGCAGCTTACGGGGGGCTAGCTCCTACAATGAGCAGTTCTTC.

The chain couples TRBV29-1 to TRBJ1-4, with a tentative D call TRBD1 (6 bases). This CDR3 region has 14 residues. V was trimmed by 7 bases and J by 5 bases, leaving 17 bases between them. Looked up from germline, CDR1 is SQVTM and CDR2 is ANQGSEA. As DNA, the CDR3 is TGCAGCGGGGCCCTAGGGGGGGTGAATGAAAAACTGTTTTTT. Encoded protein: CSGALGGVNEKLFF.

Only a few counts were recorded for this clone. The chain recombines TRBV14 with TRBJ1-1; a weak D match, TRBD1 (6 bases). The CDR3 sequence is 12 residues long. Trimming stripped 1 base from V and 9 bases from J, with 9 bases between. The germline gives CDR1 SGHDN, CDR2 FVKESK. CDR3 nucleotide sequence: TGTGCCAGCAGCCAAGGGACAGCTAAAGCTTTCTTT. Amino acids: CASSQGTAKAFF.

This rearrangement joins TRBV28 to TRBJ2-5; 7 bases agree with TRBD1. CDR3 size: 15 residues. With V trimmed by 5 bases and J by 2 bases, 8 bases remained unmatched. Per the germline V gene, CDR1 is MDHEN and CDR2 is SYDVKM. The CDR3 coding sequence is TGTGCCAGCAGTCAACTAGGGGGCATTCAAGAGACCCAGTACTTC. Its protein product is CASSQLGGIQETQYF. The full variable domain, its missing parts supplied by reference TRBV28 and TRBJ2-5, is DVKVTQSSRYLVKRTGEKVFLECVQDMDHENMFWYRQDPGLGLRLIYFSYDVKMKEKGDIPEGYSVSREKKERFSLILESASTNQTSMYLCASSQLGGIQETQYFGPGTRLLVL.

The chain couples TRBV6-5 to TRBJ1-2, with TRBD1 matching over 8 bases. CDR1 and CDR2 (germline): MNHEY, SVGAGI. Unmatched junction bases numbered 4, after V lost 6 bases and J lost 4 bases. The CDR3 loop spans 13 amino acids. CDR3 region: CASSRTGLYGYTF. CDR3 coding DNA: TGTGCCAGCAGCCGGACAGGGCTCTATGGCTACACCTTC.

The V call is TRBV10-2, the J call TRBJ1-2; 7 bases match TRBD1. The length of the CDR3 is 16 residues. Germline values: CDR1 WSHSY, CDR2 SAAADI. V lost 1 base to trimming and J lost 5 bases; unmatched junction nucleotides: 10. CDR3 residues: CASSEFRDSGRYGYTF. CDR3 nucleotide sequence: TGCGCCAGCAGTGAGTTTAGGGACAGCGGGCGGTATGGCTACACCTTC.

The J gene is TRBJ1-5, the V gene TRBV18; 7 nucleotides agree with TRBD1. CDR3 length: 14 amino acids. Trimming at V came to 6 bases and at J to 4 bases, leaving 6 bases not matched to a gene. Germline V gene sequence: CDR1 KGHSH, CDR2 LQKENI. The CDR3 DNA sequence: TGTGCCAGCTCGCCGGACAGGCTGAATCAGCCCCAGCATTTT. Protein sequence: CASSPDRLNQPQHF.

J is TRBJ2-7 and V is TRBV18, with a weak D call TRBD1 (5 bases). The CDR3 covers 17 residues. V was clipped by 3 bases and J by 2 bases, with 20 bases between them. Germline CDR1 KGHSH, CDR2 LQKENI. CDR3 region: CASSPRSPGKGTYEQYF. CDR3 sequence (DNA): TGTGCCAGCTCACCCAGGAGTCCAGGGAAGGGGACCTACGAGCAGTACTTC.

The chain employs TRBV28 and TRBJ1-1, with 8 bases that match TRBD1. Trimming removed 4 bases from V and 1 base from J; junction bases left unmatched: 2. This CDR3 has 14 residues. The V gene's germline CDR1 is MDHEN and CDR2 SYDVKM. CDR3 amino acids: CASSSGQGNTEAFF. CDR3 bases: TGTGCCAGCAGTTCAGGACAGGGGAACACTGAAGCTTTCTTT.

CDR3 nucleotides: TGTGCCAGTAGTGAGACAGGGGGCTCTAAACGGGGCTACACCTTC. Its translation: CASSETGGSKRGYTF. The V gene is TRBV19, the J gene TRBJ1-2; 10 bases agree with TRBD1. In germline, CDR1 is LNHDA, CDR2 SQIVND (reference sequence). This CDR3 spans 15 amino acids. V shed 5 bases, J shed 8 bases, and the junction held 11 bases outside the gene matches.

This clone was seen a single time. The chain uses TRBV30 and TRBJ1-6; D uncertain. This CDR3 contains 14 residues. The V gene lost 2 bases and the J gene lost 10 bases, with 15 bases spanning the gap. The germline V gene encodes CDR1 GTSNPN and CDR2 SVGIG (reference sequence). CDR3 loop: CAWSRSFGVSPLHF. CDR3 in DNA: TGTGCCTGGAGTCGGTCCTTCGGGGTCTCACCCCTCCACTTT. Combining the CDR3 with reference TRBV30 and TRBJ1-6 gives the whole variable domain SQTIHQWPATLVQPVGSPLSLECTVEGTSNPNLYWYRQAAGRGLQLLFYSVGIGQISSEVPQNLSASRPQDRQFILSSKKLLLSDSGFYLCAWSRSFGVSPLHFGNGTRLTVT.

In nucleotides, the CDR3 is TGTGCCAGCAGTGAGACTAGCGGGGAGGAGACCCAGTACTTC. Translating it yields CASSETSGEETQYF. The V and J genes are TRBV2 and TRBJ2-5; TRBD2 matches 11 bases. With V trimmed by 3 bases and J by 5 bases, 2 bases remained unmatched. Germline loops: CDR1 SNHLY, CDR2 FYNNEI. This CDR3 is 14 amino acids long.

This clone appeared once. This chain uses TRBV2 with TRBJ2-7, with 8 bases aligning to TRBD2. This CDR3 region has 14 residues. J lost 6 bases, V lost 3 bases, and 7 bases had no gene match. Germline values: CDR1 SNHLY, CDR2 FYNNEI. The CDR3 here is CASSDRTSKAEQYF. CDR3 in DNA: TGTGCCAGCAGTGATAGGACTAGCAAAGCCGAGCAGTACTTC.